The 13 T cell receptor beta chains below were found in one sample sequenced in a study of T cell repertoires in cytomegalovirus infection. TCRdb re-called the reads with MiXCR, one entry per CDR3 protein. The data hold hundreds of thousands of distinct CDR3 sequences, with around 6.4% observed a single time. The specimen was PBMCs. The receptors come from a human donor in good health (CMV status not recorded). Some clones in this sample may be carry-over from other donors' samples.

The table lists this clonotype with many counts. The CDR3 sequence is CASSLPDGKLFF. CDR3 bases: TGTGCCAGCAGCCTACCTGACGGAAAACTGTTTTTT. The V and J genes are TRBV6-2 or TRBV6-3 and TRBJ1-4, with no clear D. CDR3 length: 12 residues. V lost 6 bases and J lost 10, with 12 bases in between. Germline V gene lookup returns CDR1 MNHEY and CDR2 SVGEGT.

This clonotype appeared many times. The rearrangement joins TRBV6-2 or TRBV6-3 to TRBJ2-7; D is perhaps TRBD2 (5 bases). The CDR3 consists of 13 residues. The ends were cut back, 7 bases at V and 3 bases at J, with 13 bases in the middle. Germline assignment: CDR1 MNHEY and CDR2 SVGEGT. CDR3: CASNPADLYEQYF. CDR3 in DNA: TGTGCCAGCAACCCAGCGGACCTCTACGAGCAGTACTTC.

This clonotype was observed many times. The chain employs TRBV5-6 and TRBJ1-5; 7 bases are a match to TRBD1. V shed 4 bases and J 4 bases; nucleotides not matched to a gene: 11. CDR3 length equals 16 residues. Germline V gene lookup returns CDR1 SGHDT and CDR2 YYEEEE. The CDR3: CASSQIGQDPNQPQHF. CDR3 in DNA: TGTGCCAGCAGCCAGATAGGACAGGACCCAAATCAGCCCCAGCATTTT.

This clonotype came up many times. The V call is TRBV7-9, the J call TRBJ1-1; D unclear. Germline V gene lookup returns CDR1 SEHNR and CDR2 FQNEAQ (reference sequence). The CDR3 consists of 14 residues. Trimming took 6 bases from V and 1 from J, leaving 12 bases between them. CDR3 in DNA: TGTGCCAGCAGTTCGCGGCAGAAGAACACTGAAGCTTTCTTT. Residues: CASSSRQKNTEAFF.

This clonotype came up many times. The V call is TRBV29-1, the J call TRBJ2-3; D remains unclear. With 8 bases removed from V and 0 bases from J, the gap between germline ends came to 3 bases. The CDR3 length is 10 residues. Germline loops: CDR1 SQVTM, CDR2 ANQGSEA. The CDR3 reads CSSSTDTQYF. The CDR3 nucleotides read TGCAGCTCCAGCACAGATACGCAGTATTTT.

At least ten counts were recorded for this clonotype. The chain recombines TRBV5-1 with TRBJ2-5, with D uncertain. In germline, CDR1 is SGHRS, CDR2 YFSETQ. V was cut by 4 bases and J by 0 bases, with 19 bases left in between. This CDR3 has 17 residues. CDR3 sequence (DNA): TGCGCCAGCAGCCCCCGGCGGATTGGCCTGTACCAAGAGACCCAGTACTTC. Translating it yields CASSPRRIGLYQETQYF.

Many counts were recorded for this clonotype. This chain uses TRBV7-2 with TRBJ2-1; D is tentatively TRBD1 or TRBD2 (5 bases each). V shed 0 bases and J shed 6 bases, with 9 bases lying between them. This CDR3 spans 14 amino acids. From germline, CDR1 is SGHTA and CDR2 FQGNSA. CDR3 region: CASSLAGRFNEQFF. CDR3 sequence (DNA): TGTGCCAGCAGCTTAGCGGGACGGTTCAATGAGCAGTTCTTC.

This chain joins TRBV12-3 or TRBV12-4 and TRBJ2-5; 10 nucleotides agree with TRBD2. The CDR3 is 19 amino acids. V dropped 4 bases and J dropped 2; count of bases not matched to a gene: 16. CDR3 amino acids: CASSSRSFLAGGRQETQYF. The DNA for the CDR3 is TGTGCCAGCAGTTCTCGATCTTTCTTAGCGGGGGGACGGCAAGAGACCCAGTACTTC.

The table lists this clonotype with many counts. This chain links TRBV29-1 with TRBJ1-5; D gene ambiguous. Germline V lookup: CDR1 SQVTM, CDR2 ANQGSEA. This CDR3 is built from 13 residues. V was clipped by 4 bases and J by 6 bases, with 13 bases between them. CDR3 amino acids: CSVGESGSQPQHF. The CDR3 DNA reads TGCAGCGTTGGGGAGTCGGGCTCTCAGCCCCAGCATTTT.

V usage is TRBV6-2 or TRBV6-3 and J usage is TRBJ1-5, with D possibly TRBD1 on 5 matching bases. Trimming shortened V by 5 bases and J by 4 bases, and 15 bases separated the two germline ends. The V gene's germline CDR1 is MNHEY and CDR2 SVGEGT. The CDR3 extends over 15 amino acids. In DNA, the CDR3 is TGTGCCAGCAGTCGACCGGGACTTCAAAATCAGCCCCAGCATTTT. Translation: CASSRPGLQNQPQHF.

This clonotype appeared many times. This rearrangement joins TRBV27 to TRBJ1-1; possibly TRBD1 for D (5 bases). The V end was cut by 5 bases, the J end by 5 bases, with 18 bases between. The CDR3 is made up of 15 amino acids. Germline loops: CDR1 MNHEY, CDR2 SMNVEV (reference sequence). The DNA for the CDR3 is TGTGCCAGCAGTCCACCGGGACGGCGATCTACTGAAGCTTTCTTT. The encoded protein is CASSPPGRRSTEAFF.

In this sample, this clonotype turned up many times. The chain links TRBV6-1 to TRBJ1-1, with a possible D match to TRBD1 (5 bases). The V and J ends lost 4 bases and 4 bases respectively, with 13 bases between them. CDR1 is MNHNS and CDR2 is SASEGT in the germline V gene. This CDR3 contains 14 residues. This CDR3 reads CASSAPQGPTEAFF. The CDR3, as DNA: TGTGCCAGCAGTGCCCCTCAGGGCCCCACTGAAGCTTTCTTT.

The CDR3 coding sequence is TGCAGTGCTAGATCCGGGACAGCTTACACTGAAGCTTTCTTT. As protein: CSARSGTAYTEAFF. This chain connects TRBV20-1 to TRBJ1-1; 7 bases are a match to TRBD1. Germline V gene sequence: CDR1 DFQATT, CDR2 SNEGSKA (reference sequence). The CDR3 runs 14 residues. V lost 2 bases, J lost 3 bases, and 6 bases stayed unmatched.